The source of this T cell receptor beta chain is a study of control samples from healthy donors and cancer patients (dated by TCRdb to about 2020). The library relied on the immunoSEQ multiplex PCR assay. Imported from immuneACCESS, the table was reduced by TCRdb to in-frame sequences with V and J called. These copies leave out some clones; in studies compared against another copy, an unresolved V gene accounts for under half, and the cause of the remainder is not known. In all, the sample holds 400,000 to 500,000 clones, and over 75% of those were seen once. The top ten clones comprise more than 6% of the sample. As concerns this clone: Its antigen is not yet known. The record has no base qualities; no much larger clone is one base away.

This clonotype was sampled from a man aged 40-55 years with head and neck cancer. The sample comprised PBMCs.

The CDR3 region: CAWSVEVNYEQYF. The sequenced DNA: TGTGCCTGGAGTGTGGAGGTAAACTACGAGCAGTACTTC. Recombination connected TRBV30 to TRBJ2-7; the D segment could be TRBD2, given 5 matching bases. The germline V gene (reference sequence) yields GTSNPN for CDR1 and SVGIG for CDR2. Counted from cysteine to phenylalanine, this CDR3 has 13 amino acids. The read is trimmed to its CDR3 DNA, 39 bases read in frame from base 1. The trim is 0 bases for V and 3 bases for J, with a gap of 9 bases between the germline ends.